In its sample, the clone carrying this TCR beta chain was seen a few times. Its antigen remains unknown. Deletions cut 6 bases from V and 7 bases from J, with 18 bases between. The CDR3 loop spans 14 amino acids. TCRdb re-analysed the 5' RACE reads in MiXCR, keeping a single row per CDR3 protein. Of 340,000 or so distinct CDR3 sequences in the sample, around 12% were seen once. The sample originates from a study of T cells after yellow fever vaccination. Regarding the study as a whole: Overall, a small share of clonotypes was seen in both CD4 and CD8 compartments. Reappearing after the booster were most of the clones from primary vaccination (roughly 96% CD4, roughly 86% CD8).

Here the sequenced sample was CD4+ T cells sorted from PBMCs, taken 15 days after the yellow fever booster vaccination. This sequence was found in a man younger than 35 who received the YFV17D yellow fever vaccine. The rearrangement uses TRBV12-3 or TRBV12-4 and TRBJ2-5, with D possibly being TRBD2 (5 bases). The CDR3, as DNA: TGTGCCAGCAGCCCTGGACTGACCCCGATGACCCAGTACTTC. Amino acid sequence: CASSPGLTPMTQYF.